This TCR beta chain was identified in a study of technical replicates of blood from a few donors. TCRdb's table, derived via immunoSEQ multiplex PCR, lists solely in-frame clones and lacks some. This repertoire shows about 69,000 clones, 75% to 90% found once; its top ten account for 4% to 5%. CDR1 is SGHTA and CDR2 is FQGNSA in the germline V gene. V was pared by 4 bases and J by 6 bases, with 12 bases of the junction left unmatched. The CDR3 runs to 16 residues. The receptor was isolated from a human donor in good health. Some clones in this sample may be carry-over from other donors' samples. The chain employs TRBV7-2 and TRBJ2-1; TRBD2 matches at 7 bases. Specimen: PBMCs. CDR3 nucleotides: TGTGCCAGCAGCTCAAGTTCGCGGGAGTTGTTCAATGAGCAGTTCTTC. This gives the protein CASSSSSRELFNEQFF.